Shown below are 21 T cell receptor beta chains from a single sample sequenced in a study of OX40 agonist ivuxolimab in advanced cancers. Library generation was performed with the immunoSEQ multiplex PCR assay. TCRdb took over this immuneACCESS table, retaining in-frame rearrangements with V and J assigned. Such tables are incomplete; in checked studies, under half of the missing clones stem from an unresolved V gene, and the remainder is unexplained. For this sample the table gives under 85,000 clones, of which roughly nine tenths were detected only once. The ten largest make up just over 0.3% of the sample. The sample was CD4+ or CD8+ T cells sorted from blood, taken in a trial of the OX40 agonist ivuxolimab. Receptors were obtained from an adult with an advanced solid tumor such as melanoma, head and neck, liver or kidney cancer.

The CDR3 sequence: CASSPLGQGGFAAFF. The CDR3 DNA reads as TGTGCCAGCTCTCCCCTAGGGCAGGGAGGGTTCGCGGCTTTCTTT. The chain couples TRBV2 to TRBJ1-1, with D maybe TRBD1 (5 bases). Trimming shortened V by 8 bases and J by 11 bases, and 27 bases separated the two germline ends. This CDR3 has 15 residues. Per the germline V gene, CDR1 is SNHLY and CDR2 is FYNNEI.

This chain uses TRBV14 with TRBJ2-1, with D possibly TRBD2 on 6 matching bases. CDR3 size: 15 residues. V gave up 3 bases and J gave up 6 bases, with 15 bases separating them. Germline values: CDR1 SGHDN, CDR2 FVKESK. This CDR3 reads CASSHRTTSVNEQFF. CDR3 coding DNA: TGTGCCAGCAGCCACAGGACTACCTCGGTCAATGAGCAGTTCTTC.

The chain employs TRBV7-9 and TRBJ2-1; 7 bases align to TRBD1. CDR1 and CDR2 (germline): SEHNR, FQNEAQ (reference sequence). V lost 8 bases and J lost 8; bases outside the gene matches: 9. The CDR3 spans 13 residues. The chain's CDR3 is CASELVGQYEQFF. The CDR3 DNA reads TGTGCCAGCGAGTTGGTGGGACAGTATGAGCAGTTCTTC. Full variable domain (outside the CDR3, taken from reference TRBV7-9 and TRBJ2-1): DTGVSQNPRHKITKRGQNVTFRCDPISEHNRLYWYRQTLGQGPEFLTYFQNEAQLEKSRLLSDRFSAERPKGSFSTLEIQRTEQGDSAMYLCASELVGQYEQFFGPGTRLTVL.

The rearrangement links TRBV27 to TRBJ1-4; 7 bases match TRBD1. The CDR3 totals 16 residues. The V gene's germline CDR1 is MNHEY and CDR2 SMNVEV (reference sequence). The V and J ends lost 0 bases and 6 bases, in that order; junction bases with no gene match: 7. DNA for the CDR3: TGTGCCAGCAGTTTATCCCTAAGGGGGCGGGATGAAAAACTGTTTTTT. It translates to CASSLSLRGRDEKLFF.

J is TRBJ2-1 and V is TRBV27; TRBD2 agrees at 8 bases. The CDR3 has 14 amino acids. V shed 5 bases and J 9 bases; nucleotides not matched to a gene: 9. Germline V gives CDR1 MNHEY, CDR2 SMNVEV (reference sequence). This chain's CDR3 is CASSGREGRSEQFF. The CDR3 bases are TGTGCCAGCAGTGGACGGGAGGGCCGAAGTGAGCAGTTCTTC.

The chain combines TRBV18 with TRBJ1-3, with D possibly matching TRBD1 (6 bases). Looked up from germline, CDR1 is KGHSH and CDR2 is LQKENI. V gave up 5 bases and J gave up 2 bases, with 13 bases separating them. The CDR3 is made up of 15 amino acids. In DNA form, the CDR3 reads TGTGCCAGCTCAAGGACAGCAGATACTGGAAACACCATATATTTT. Residues: CASSRTADTGNTIYF. Filled out from reference TRBV18 and TRBJ1-3, the complete variable domain reads NAGVMQNPRHLVRRRGQEARLRCSPMKGHSHVYWYRQLPEEGLKFMVYLQKENIIDESGMPKERFSAEFPKEGPSILRIQQVVRGDSAAYFCASSRTADTGNTIYFGEGSWLTVV.

This sequence joins TRBV6-5 and TRBJ1-1, with D hard to call. This CDR3 has 11 amino acids. V shed 2 bases and J shed 9 bases, with 7 bases lying between them. The V gene's germline CDR1 is MNHEY and CDR2 SVGAGI. The CDR3 nucleotides read TGTGCCAGCAGTTACCCAAATCAAGCTTTCTTT. Amino acid sequence: CASSYPNQAFF.

V gene TRBV6-6 combines with J gene TRBJ1-1, with 7 bases aligning to TRBD1. CDR3 size: 13 residues. The ends lost 5 bases at V and 3 bases at J; junction bases unmatched: 3. Germline-derived CDR1 and CDR2 are MNHNY and SVGAGI (reference sequence). CDR3 sequence: CASSGTVHTEAFF. In DNA form, the CDR3 reads TGTGCCAGCAGTGGGACAGTCCACACTGAAGCTTTCTTT.

The chain recombines TRBV11-3 with TRBJ2-7, with a possible D match to TRBD1 (5 bases). Deletions cut 1 base from V and 0 bases from J, with 7 bases between. Germline lookup yields CDR1 SGHNT and CDR2 YENEEA. This CDR3 is built from 14 residues. In DNA, the CDR3 is TGTGCCAGCAGCTTAGGGGGCAGCTCCTACGAGCAGTACTTC. This gives the protein CASSLGGSSYEQYF.

This clone was seen repeatedly, ten times or more. The chain recombines TRBV5-1 with TRBJ1-2, with 8 bases fitting TRBD1. Germline values: CDR1 SGHRS, CDR2 YFSETQ. Trimming at V came to 3 bases and at J to 6 bases, leaving 7 bases not matched to a gene. This CDR3 is built from 14 residues. This CDR3 is CASSSGQEGDGYTF. The CDR3 nucleotides read TGCGCCAGCAGCTCGGGACAGGAGGGAGATGGCTACACCTTC.

V is TRBV11-2 and J is TRBJ2-3, with D possibly matching TRBD1 (6 bases). This CDR3 spans 16 amino acids. Germline V gene sequence: CDR1 SGHAT, CDR2 FQNNGV. V gave up 1 base and J gave up 2 bases, with 13 bases separating them. The CDR3 sequence: CASSLGQGPYTDTQYF. The CDR3, as DNA: TGTGCCAGCAGCTTAGGTCAGGGGCCCTACACAGATACGCAGTATTTT.

Remarks on this clone: A junction boundary mismatches the germline segment, possibly from a read error. The chain uses TRBV30 and TRBJ1-2; D perhaps matches TRBD1 (6 bases). This CDR3 contains 13 residues. Germline CDR1 reads GTSNPN; CDR2 reads SVGIG (reference sequence). Here the CDR3 DNA reads TGTGCCTGGAGTGCCACAGGGCTGGATGGCTGCACCTTC. This sequence encodes CAWSATGLDGCTF. The whole variable domain, remainder taken from reference TRBV30 and TRBJ1-2, is SQTIHQWPATLVQPVGSPLSLECTVEGTSNPNLYWYRQAAGRGLQLLFYSVGIGQISSEVPQNLSASRPQDRQFILSSKKLLLSDSGFYLCAWSATGLDGCTFGSGTRLTVV.

This rearrangement joins TRBV7-8 to TRBJ2-2, with 8 bases matching TRBD1. This CDR3 has 16 residues. The junction had 7 bases not matched to a gene; V was cut back by 2 bases and J by 5 bases. Germline V lookup: CDR1 SGHVS, CDR2 FQNEAQ. The CDR3 DNA follows: TGTGCCAGCAGCTTACTGCAGGGGGCCGGGACCGGGGAGCTGTTTTTT. Amino acid sequence: CASSLLQGAGTGELFF.

V gene TRBV19 combines with J gene TRBJ1-2, with D possibly being TRBD1 (6 bases). This CDR3 comprises 15 residues. CDR1 and CDR2 from the germline V gene are LNHDA and SQIVND (reference sequence). Trimming took 1 base from V and 6 from J, leaving 15 bases between them. CDR3 nucleotides: TGTGCCAGTAGTATAGTTAGGGGGTCGCCTCATGGCTACACCTTC. Its translation: CASSIVRGSPHGYTF.

This sequence joins TRBV28 and TRBJ2-5; D is undetermined. The germline CDR1 and CDR2 sequences are MDHEN and SYDVKM. The CDR3 contains 11 residues. Deletions cut 6 bases from V and 0 bases from J, with 2 bases between. The CDR3 DNA sequence: TGTGCCAGCAGGGACCAAGAGACCCAGTACTTC. Amino acids: CASRDQETQYF.

The rearrangement joins TRBV19 to TRBJ1-1; D is undetermined. CDR1 is LNHDA, CDR2 SQIVND, per germline (reference sequence). Trimming left V 0 bases short and J 1 base short, with 9 bases between. The CDR3 spans 15 residues. DNA for the CDR3: TGTGCCAGTAGTATAGACGGGAGAGGGAACACTGAAGCTTTCTTT. This codes for CASSIDGRGNTEAFF.

This rearrangement joins TRBV14 to TRBJ2-5; TRBD2 agrees at 13 bases. The CDR3 runs to 18 residues. CDR1 SGHDN and CDR2 FVKESK come from the germline V gene. J lost 5 bases, V lost 4 bases, and 13 bases had no gene match. The DNA for the CDR3 is TGTGCCAGCAGCCTGGCAAAAGGACTAGCGGGAGTTTCGGAGACCCAGTACTTC. It is translated as CASSLAKGLAGVSETQYF.

The chain employs TRBV7-2 and TRBJ2-1, with D possibly being TRBD2 (5 bases). This CDR3 is 15 amino acids long. With 1 base removed from V and 6 bases from J, the gap between germline ends came to 13 bases. Germline CDR1 and CDR2: SGHTA and FQGNSA. CDR3 residues: CASSLGRRWGNEQFF. CDR3 coding DNA: TGTGCCAGCAGCTTAGGTCGGAGGTGGGGCAATGAGCAGTTCTTC.

The V and J genes are TRBV18 and TRBJ2-7, with D uncertain. The length of the CDR3 is 17 residues. Germline CDR1 is KGHSH and CDR2 is LQKENI. The ends were cut back, 6 bases at V and 2 bases at J, with 23 bases in the middle. The CDR3 DNA sequence: TGTGCCAGCTCTCCCCCTCCCAGGTCCTTACGAACCTACGAGCAGTACTTC. This gives the protein CASSPPPRSLRTYEQYF.

This chain uses TRBV30 with TRBJ1-1; no clear D gene. The germline gives CDR1 GTSNPN, CDR2 SVGIG (reference sequence). The CDR3 is 12 amino acids. Trimming took 0 bases from V and 10 from J, leaving 12 bases between them. CDR3 loop: CAWSVLAGGAFF. The CDR3 DNA reads as TGTGCCTGGAGTGTACTAGCGGGTGGAGCTTTCTTT.

The V call is TRBV2, the J call TRBJ2-1; D is uncertain. The V gene's germline CDR1 is SNHLY and CDR2 FYNNEI. V was trimmed by 3 bases and J by 9 bases, leaving 15 bases between them. The CDR3 is 14 amino acids. The CDR3 here is CASSDSFLVSEQFF. The CDR3 DNA follows: TGTGCCAGCAGTGACAGTTTTCTCGTTTCTGAGCAGTTCTTC.